The 31 T cell receptor beta chains below all came from one sample that was sequenced in a study of blood T cell repertoires in COVID-19. Sequenced by immunoSEQ multiplex PCR; TCRdb stores in-frame clones only, minus some. Of about 78,000 clones in the sample, roughly 88% were seen once. Sequences were obtained from peripheral blood. Source of these receptors: a woman aged 50 to 65 in a cohort sampled during active COVID-19.

This sequence joins TRBV15 and TRBJ1-2; D is undetermined. Trimming removed 0 bases from V and 8 bases from J, with 10 bases in between. Germline V gene sequence: CDR1 LNHNV, CDR2 YYDKDF (reference sequence). The CDR3 has 13 amino acids. CDR3 protein: CATSRDGAEGYTF. Here the CDR3 DNA reads TGTGCCACCAGCAGAGATGGTGCGGAGGGCTACACCTTC.

V is TRBV11-2 and J is TRBJ1-1; tentative D call: TRBD1 (5 bases). Germline assignment: CDR1 SGHAT and CDR2 FQNNGV. This CDR3 region has 15 residues. V was pared by 6 bases and J by 1 base, with 15 bases between. CDR3 DNA sequence: TGTGCCAGCAGTGGGACTTCTACAAAGAACACTGAAGCTTTCTTT. As protein: CASSGTSTKNTEAFF. Full variable domain (missing parts from reference TRBV11-2 and TRBJ1-1): EAGVAQSPRYKIIEKRQSVAFWCNPISGHATLYWYQQILGQGPKLLIQFQNNGVVDDSQLPKDRFSAERLKGVDSTLKIQPAKLEDSAVYLCASSGTSTKNTEAFFGQGTRLTVV.

The genes are TRBV10-3 and TRBJ2-3; a possible D gene is TRBD2 (5 bases). Trimming removed 4 bases from V and 2 bases from J, with 13 bases in between. The CDR3 sequence is 15 residues long. Looked up from germline, CDR1 is ENHRY and CDR2 is SYGVKD. The CDR3 DNA is TGTGCCATCAGTGCCGGTGGACTCTTCACAGATACGCAGTATTTT. Its translation: CAISAGGLFTDTQYF.

This chain joins TRBV5-4 and TRBJ1-2; a possible D gene is TRBD1 (6 bases). Germline CDR1 and CDR2: SGHNT and YYREEE (reference sequence). Trimming took off 0 bases at V and 7 bases at J, with 19 bases between the two ends. There are 16 residues in the CDR3. CDR3 nucleotides: TGTGCCAGCAGCTTGGCGGTTGGGGGCCTTCCGGGTGGCTACACCTTC. As protein: CASSLAVGGLPGGYTF.

For the CDR3, the DNA is TGTGCCAGCAGCTTGTTCGCACTGAGCTCTGGAAACACCATATATTTT. It is translated as CASSLFALSSGNTIYF. V is TRBV5-6 and J is TRBJ1-3, with unresolved D. This CDR3 region has 16 residues. The germline V gene encodes CDR1 SGHDT and CDR2 YYEEEE. With 1 base removed from V and 0 bases from J, the gap between germline ends came to 11 bases.

The gene calls are TRBV2 and TRBJ2-3, with a possible D match to TRBD1 (6 bases). Deletions cut 6 bases from V and 0 bases from J, with 16 bases between. Germline-derived CDR1 and CDR2 are SNHLY and FYNNEI. The CDR3 contains 16 residues. CDR3 protein: CASSQQGDISTDTQYF. CDR3 DNA: TGTGCCAGCAGCCAACAAGGGGACATTAGCACAGATACGCAGTATTTT.

The chain carries TRBV28 and TRBJ1-5; D gene uncertain. Germline CDR1 and CDR2: MDHEN and SYDVKM. The CDR3 is made up of 12 amino acids. Trimming left V 8 bases short and J 3 bases short, with 8 bases between. The DNA for the CDR3 is TGTGCCAGCTGGGAGCTCAATCAGCCCCAGCATTTT. It encodes CASWELNQPQHF.

The chain is built from TRBV6-6 and TRBJ1-1, with a tentative D call TRBD1 (6 bases). The CDR3 is made up of 13 amino acids. Germline assignment: CDR1 MNHNY and CDR2 SVGAGI (reference sequence). Trimming shortened V by 6 bases and J by 4 bases, and 12 bases separated the two germline ends. DNA of the CDR3: TGTGCCAGCAGATTGACAGGTCCCACTGAAGCTTTCTTT. Translating gives CASRLTGPTEAFF.

J is TRBJ2-7 and V is TRBV3-1 (or the pseudogene TRBV3-2); D call uncertain. The CDR3 length is 13 residues. The germline CDR1 and CDR2 sequences are LGHDT and YNNKEL (reference sequence). The V end was cut by 0 bases, the J end by 6 bases, with 9 bases between. CDR3 coding DNA: TGTGCCAGCAGCCAAGATAGAGTTGGCGAGCAGTACTTC. Its protein product is CASSQDRVGEQYF.

This chain joins TRBV19 and TRBJ2-1; weak D call: TRBD2 (6 bases). This CDR3 is 13 amino acids long. CDR1 and CDR2 (germline): LNHDA, SQIVND (reference sequence). V was shortened by 6 bases and J by 7 bases, with 13 bases between the two germline ends. The CDR3, as DNA: TGTGCCAGTAGCGGAGTGGGGGGAAATGAGCAGTTCTTC. Translating it yields CASSGVGGNEQFF.

In its sample, this clone was seen a few times. The J gene is TRBJ2-2, the V gene TRBV6-1; D not certain. V shed 2 bases and J shed 3 bases, with 16 bases lying between them. Germline V gene data show CDR1 as MNHNS and CDR2 as SASEGT. The CDR3 sequence is 17 residues long. The CDR3: CASSELVETLYTGELFF. The CDR3 bases are TGTGCCAGCAGTGAATTGGTCGAGACACTTTACACCGGGGAGCTGTTTTTT.

In this sample, this clone turned up once. The V and J genes are TRBV6-5 and TRBJ2-1; 8 nucleotides match TRBD1. Looked up from germline, CDR1 is MNHEY and CDR2 is SVGAGI. V lost 6 bases and J lost 2; bases outside the gene matches: 3. The CDR3 is 14 amino acids. The CDR3 nucleotides read TGTGCCAGCAGACGACAGGGGACCTACAATGAGCAGTTCTTC. Residues: CASRRQGTYNEQFF.

This clone is a singleton in its sample. This rearrangement joins TRBV27 to TRBJ2-1; the D gene is possibly TRBD2 (6 bases). The CDR3 runs 14 residues. V was pared by 7 bases and J by 0 bases, with 10 bases between. Germline values: CDR1 MNHEY, CDR2 SMNVEV (reference sequence). CDR3 coding DNA: TGTGCCAGCACCCACGGGGGCTCCTACAATGAGCAGTTCTTC. The encoded protein is CASTHGGSYNEQFF.

This clone has more than one count but fewer than ten. The V and J genes are TRBV6-2 or TRBV6-3 and TRBJ1-5, with D perhaps TRBD1 (5 bases). V was cut by 5 bases and J by 5 bases, with 13 bases left in between. This CDR3 contains 14 residues. CDR1 is MNHEY, CDR2 SVGEGT, per germline. The DNA of the CDR3 is TGTGCCAGCAGTGACCAGGGTACACATCAGCCCCAGCATTTT. This translates into CASSDQGTHQPQHF.

The genes are TRBV10-3 and TRBJ2-1; 12 bases agree with TRBD1. Germline values: CDR1 ENHRY, CDR2 SYGVKD. Trimming took 10 bases from V and 15 from J; bases not matched to a gene: 13. The CDR3 has 13 residues. The CDR3 region is CASSSGQGAWGFF. CDR3 DNA sequence: TGTGCCAGCAGCTCGGGACAGGGGGCCTGGGGGTTCTTC.

The gene calls are TRBV19 and TRBJ2-1; 7 bases are a match to TRBD2. CDR1 is LNHDA, CDR2 SQIVND, per germline (reference sequence). With V trimmed by 4 bases and J by 4 bases, 16 bases remained unmatched. The CDR3 is 18 amino acids. The CDR3 nucleotides are TGTGCCAGTAGTACCCTCTTGGGAGCGGGATGGAGATACAATGAGCAGTTCTTC. This encodes CASSTLLGAGWRYNEQFF.

The rearrangement joins TRBV6-1 to TRBJ2-1; TRBD2 matches at 8 bases. The CDR3 runs 18 residues. J was trimmed by 0 bases and V by 0 bases; bases with no gene match: 7. CDR1 and CDR2 from the germline V gene are MNHNS and SASEGT. CDR3 DNA: TGTGCCAGCAGTGAAGCGCGGCTAGCGGGCACCTCCTACAATGAGCAGTTCTTC. Protein: CASSEARLAGTSYNEQFF.

The chain recombines TRBV5-1 with TRBJ1-2; D is perhaps TRBD1 (5 bases). Trimming stripped 6 bases from V and 0 bases from J, with 12 bases between. The CDR3 spans 14 residues. Germline V gives CDR1 SGHRS, CDR2 YFSETQ. The CDR3 loop is CASKGQETNYGYTF. CDR3 bases: TGCGCCAGCAAGGGGCAGGAGACTAACTATGGCTACACCTTC.

V usage is TRBV5-1 and J usage is TRBJ2-2, with 10 bases matching TRBD2. Germline CDR1 is SGHRS and CDR2 is YFSETQ. Trimming removed 5 bases from V and 6 bases from J; junction bases left unmatched: 7. The CDR3 runs 15 residues. The CDR3, as DNA: TGCGCCAGCAGGTATACTAGCGGGAATCCCGGGGAGCTGTTTTTT. This codes for CASRYTSGNPGELFF.

This clone was observed a few times. This sequence joins TRBV18 and TRBJ2-4, with 7 bases that match TRBD1. The length of the CDR3 is 15 residues. V shed 6 bases and J 5 bases; nucleotides not matched to a gene: 10. Looked up from germline, CDR1 is KGHSH and CDR2 is LQKENI. CDR3 loop: CASSPSFDRENIQYF. Written as DNA, the CDR3 is TGTGCCAGCTCCCCCTCATTTGACAGGGAAAACATTCAGTACTTC.

J is TRBJ1-1 and V is TRBV19; D call uncertain. The ends were cut back, 4 bases at V and 1 base at J, with 7 bases in the middle. The CDR3 runs 13 residues. CDR1 is LNHDA, CDR2 SQIVND, per germline (reference sequence). The CDR3 sequence: CASSKEGNTEAFF. Written as DNA, the CDR3 is TGTGCCAGTAGTAAGGAGGGGAACACTGAAGCTTTCTTT.

This clone was picked up a small number of times. The rearrangement links TRBV5-5 to TRBJ2-3; unclear D gene. With 4 bases removed from V and 0 bases from J, the gap between germline ends came to 3 bases. The CDR3 contains 12 residues. CDR1 and CDR2 (germline): SGHKS, YYEKEE (reference sequence). CDR3 sequence reads: CASSPSTDTQYF. In DNA form, the CDR3 reads TGTGCCAGCAGCCCTAGCACAGATACGCAGTATTTT. The entire variable domain, with the rest obtained from reference TRBV5-5 and TRBJ2-3, is as follows: DAGVTQSPTHLIKTRGQQVTLRCSPISGHKSVSWYQQVLGQGPQFIFQYYEKEERGRGNFPDRFSARQFPNYSSELNVNALLLGDSALYLCASSPSTDTQYFGPGTRLTVL.

V usage is TRBV7-2 and J usage is TRBJ2-5; 8 bases are a match to TRBD2. With 5 bases clipped from V and 2 bases from J, the junction kept 13 bases outside the gene matches. The germline V gene has CDR1 SGHTA and CDR2 FQGNSA. There are 17 residues in the CDR3. CDR3 nucleotides: TGTGCCAGCAGCCCCCCAGTCCCCCAGCGGGGGCAAGAGACCCAGTACTTC. It codes for CASSPPVPQRGQETQYF.

The CDR3 bases are TGTGCCAGCAGTTTAGGTAGTTTAGATACGCAGTATTTT. It codes for CASSLGSLDTQYF. The chain joins TRBV12-3 or TRBV12-4 to TRBJ2-3; D gene uncertain. Trimming took 1 base from V and 5 from J, leaving 7 bases between them. The CDR3 is made up of 13 amino acids.

This chain links TRBV19 with TRBJ2-5; possible D gene TRBD2, 5 bases. V lost 5 bases to trimming and J lost 4 bases, with 8 bases between them. CDR1 and CDR2 from the germline V gene are LNHDA and SQIVND (reference sequence). CDR3 length equals 12 residues. This chain's CDR3 is CASSGGSETQYF. The CDR3, as DNA: TGTGCCAGTAGTGGCGGGTCAGAGACCCAGTACTTC.

This chain connects TRBV6-6 to TRBJ2-4, with 7 bases lining up with TRBD1. The V and J ends lost 6 bases and 5 bases, in that order; junction bases with no gene match: 4. Germline V gene data show CDR1 as MNHNY and CDR2 as SVGAGI (reference sequence). The CDR3 totals 13 residues. For the CDR3, the DNA is TGTGCCAGCAGGACAGGGACAGAAAACATTCAGTACTTC. Translation: CASRTGTENIQYF.

This chain links TRBV28 with TRBJ1-5, with 8 bases that match TRBD1. The CDR3 is 15 amino acids. Trimming removed 6 bases from V and 1 base from J; junction bases left unmatched: 5. In germline, CDR1 is MDHEN, CDR2 SYDVKM. The CDR3 here is CASRPGGGSNQPQHF. For the CDR3, the DNA is TGTGCCAGCAGGCCAGGGGGCGGGAGCAATCAGCCCCAGCATTTT. Full variable domain (missing parts from reference TRBV28 and TRBJ1-5): DVKVTQSSRYLVKRTGEKVFLECVQDMDHENMFWYRQDPGLGLRLIYFSYDVKMKEKGDIPEGYSVSREKKERFSLILESASTNQTSMYLCASRPGGGSNQPQHFGDGTRLSIL.

The CDR3 sequence is CASSISDRGFTEAFF. DNA for the CDR3: TGTGCCAGTAGTATTTCGGACAGGGGGTTCACTGAAGCTTTCTTT. The rearrangement joins TRBV19 to TRBJ1-1, with 10 bases that match TRBD1. J was trimmed by 4 bases and V by 3 bases; bases with no gene match: 5. Germline loops: CDR1 LNHDA, CDR2 SQIVND (reference sequence). CDR3 length equals 15 residues.

V usage is TRBV2 and J usage is TRBJ1-4; possibly TRBD1 for D (5 bases). Germline CDR1 and CDR2: SNHLY and FYNNEI. The V and J ends lost 5 bases and 8 bases respectively, with 21 bases between them. There are 16 residues in the CDR3. CDR3 sequence (DNA): TGTGCCAGCAGTTCCCCCGGGGGGGGAGTTGGCGAAAAACTGTTTTTT. As protein: CASSSPGGGVGEKLFF.

Ten or more counts support this clone. The CDR3: CAWRGRTGATHGYTF. Written as DNA, the CDR3 is TGTGCCTGGAGGGGACGGACAGGGGCAACCCATGGCTACACCTTC. The rearrangement joins TRBV30 to TRBJ1-2; the match to TRBD1 covers 9 bases. The CDR3 runs to 15 residues. Germline V gives CDR1 GTSNPN, CDR2 SVGIG (reference sequence). V shed 3 bases and J 6 bases; nucleotides not matched to a gene: 11.

As DNA, the CDR3 is TGCGCCAGCAGCCAAGATACAGCGGGCGGGAAGAAGACCCAGTACTTC. Its protein is CASSQDTAGGKKTQYF. The chain combines TRBV4-1 with TRBJ2-5; D may be TRBD2 (6 bases). Germline CDR1 reads MGHRA; CDR2 reads YSYEKL. The CDR3 is 16 residues long. Trimming cost V 0 bases and J 6 bases, with 17 bases left between them.